A selection of T cell receptor beta chains follows, all from one sample in a study of cytomegalovirus exposure and HLA in healthy donors. Assay used: immunoSEQ multiplex PCR; TCRdb lists only in-frame clones, some missing. The table includes some 140,000 clones, about 68% detected once. Sequenced input: PBMCs. These receptors all stem from a man aged 25 to 40 in good health and CMV-seronegative. Both conserved end residues are part of each CDR3.

v_call	j_call	cdr3_aa
TRBV29-1	TRBJ2-1	CSVEGDREVNEQFF
TRBV7-2	TRBJ1-2	CASSFLDRALGYTF
TRBV6-5	TRBJ1-2	CASSYSQIRSDYGYTF
TRBV19	TRBJ2-3	CASTTGQGTDTQYF
TRBV6-4	TRBJ1-5	CASSDSTGTGVNQPQHF
TRBV5-6	TRBJ1-2	CASSAGTAIYGYPF
TRBV7-9	TRBJ1-2	CASSSPQGADYGYTF
TRBV5-6	TRBJ1-1	CASSTTDEAFF
TRBV11-3	TRBJ2-7	CASSHSSYEQYF
TRBV19	TRBJ2-7	CASRVAGEATYEQYF
TRBV30	TRBJ2-5	CAWSRRLAAGGETQYF
TRBV5-1	TRBJ2-7	CASSLDRGDEQYF
TRBV2	TRBJ2-7	CASSEGLAGSYEQYF
TRBV28	.	CASSFGGGSYEQYF
TRBV6-7	TRBJ1-2	CAKDRYYGYTF
TRBV28	TRBJ2-7	CASSFSGLGTGSYEQYF
TRBV6-1	TRBJ1-1	CASKTEMNTEAFF
TRBV28	TRBJ1-2	CATPREGGYGYTF
TRBV30	TRBJ1-6	CASNSGKNSPLHF
TRBV12-2	TRBJ2-1	CASRLPPAGGPYNEQFF
TRBV2	TRBJ1-4	CASMGGQGFEKLFF
TRBV30	TRBJ1-2	CAWSGEANYGYTF
TRBV7-8	TRBJ1-5	CASSLGTGGNQPQHF
TRBV6-1	TRBJ1-4	CASSEQGDEKLFF
TRBV30	TRBJ1-2	CAWSYDRGQTGGYPF
TRBV2	TRBJ2-5	CASSEAPLPSLGETQYF
TRBV10-3	TRBJ1-2	CAISSDRGDYGYTF
TRBV9	TRBJ2-4	CASSVGQGEGNIQYF
TRBV6-5	TRBJ2-3	CASSYSGGASTDTQYF
TRBV6-1	TRBJ1-1	CASSEIRQNEAFF
TRBV4-2	TRBJ2-2	CASSQDGQGYTGELFF